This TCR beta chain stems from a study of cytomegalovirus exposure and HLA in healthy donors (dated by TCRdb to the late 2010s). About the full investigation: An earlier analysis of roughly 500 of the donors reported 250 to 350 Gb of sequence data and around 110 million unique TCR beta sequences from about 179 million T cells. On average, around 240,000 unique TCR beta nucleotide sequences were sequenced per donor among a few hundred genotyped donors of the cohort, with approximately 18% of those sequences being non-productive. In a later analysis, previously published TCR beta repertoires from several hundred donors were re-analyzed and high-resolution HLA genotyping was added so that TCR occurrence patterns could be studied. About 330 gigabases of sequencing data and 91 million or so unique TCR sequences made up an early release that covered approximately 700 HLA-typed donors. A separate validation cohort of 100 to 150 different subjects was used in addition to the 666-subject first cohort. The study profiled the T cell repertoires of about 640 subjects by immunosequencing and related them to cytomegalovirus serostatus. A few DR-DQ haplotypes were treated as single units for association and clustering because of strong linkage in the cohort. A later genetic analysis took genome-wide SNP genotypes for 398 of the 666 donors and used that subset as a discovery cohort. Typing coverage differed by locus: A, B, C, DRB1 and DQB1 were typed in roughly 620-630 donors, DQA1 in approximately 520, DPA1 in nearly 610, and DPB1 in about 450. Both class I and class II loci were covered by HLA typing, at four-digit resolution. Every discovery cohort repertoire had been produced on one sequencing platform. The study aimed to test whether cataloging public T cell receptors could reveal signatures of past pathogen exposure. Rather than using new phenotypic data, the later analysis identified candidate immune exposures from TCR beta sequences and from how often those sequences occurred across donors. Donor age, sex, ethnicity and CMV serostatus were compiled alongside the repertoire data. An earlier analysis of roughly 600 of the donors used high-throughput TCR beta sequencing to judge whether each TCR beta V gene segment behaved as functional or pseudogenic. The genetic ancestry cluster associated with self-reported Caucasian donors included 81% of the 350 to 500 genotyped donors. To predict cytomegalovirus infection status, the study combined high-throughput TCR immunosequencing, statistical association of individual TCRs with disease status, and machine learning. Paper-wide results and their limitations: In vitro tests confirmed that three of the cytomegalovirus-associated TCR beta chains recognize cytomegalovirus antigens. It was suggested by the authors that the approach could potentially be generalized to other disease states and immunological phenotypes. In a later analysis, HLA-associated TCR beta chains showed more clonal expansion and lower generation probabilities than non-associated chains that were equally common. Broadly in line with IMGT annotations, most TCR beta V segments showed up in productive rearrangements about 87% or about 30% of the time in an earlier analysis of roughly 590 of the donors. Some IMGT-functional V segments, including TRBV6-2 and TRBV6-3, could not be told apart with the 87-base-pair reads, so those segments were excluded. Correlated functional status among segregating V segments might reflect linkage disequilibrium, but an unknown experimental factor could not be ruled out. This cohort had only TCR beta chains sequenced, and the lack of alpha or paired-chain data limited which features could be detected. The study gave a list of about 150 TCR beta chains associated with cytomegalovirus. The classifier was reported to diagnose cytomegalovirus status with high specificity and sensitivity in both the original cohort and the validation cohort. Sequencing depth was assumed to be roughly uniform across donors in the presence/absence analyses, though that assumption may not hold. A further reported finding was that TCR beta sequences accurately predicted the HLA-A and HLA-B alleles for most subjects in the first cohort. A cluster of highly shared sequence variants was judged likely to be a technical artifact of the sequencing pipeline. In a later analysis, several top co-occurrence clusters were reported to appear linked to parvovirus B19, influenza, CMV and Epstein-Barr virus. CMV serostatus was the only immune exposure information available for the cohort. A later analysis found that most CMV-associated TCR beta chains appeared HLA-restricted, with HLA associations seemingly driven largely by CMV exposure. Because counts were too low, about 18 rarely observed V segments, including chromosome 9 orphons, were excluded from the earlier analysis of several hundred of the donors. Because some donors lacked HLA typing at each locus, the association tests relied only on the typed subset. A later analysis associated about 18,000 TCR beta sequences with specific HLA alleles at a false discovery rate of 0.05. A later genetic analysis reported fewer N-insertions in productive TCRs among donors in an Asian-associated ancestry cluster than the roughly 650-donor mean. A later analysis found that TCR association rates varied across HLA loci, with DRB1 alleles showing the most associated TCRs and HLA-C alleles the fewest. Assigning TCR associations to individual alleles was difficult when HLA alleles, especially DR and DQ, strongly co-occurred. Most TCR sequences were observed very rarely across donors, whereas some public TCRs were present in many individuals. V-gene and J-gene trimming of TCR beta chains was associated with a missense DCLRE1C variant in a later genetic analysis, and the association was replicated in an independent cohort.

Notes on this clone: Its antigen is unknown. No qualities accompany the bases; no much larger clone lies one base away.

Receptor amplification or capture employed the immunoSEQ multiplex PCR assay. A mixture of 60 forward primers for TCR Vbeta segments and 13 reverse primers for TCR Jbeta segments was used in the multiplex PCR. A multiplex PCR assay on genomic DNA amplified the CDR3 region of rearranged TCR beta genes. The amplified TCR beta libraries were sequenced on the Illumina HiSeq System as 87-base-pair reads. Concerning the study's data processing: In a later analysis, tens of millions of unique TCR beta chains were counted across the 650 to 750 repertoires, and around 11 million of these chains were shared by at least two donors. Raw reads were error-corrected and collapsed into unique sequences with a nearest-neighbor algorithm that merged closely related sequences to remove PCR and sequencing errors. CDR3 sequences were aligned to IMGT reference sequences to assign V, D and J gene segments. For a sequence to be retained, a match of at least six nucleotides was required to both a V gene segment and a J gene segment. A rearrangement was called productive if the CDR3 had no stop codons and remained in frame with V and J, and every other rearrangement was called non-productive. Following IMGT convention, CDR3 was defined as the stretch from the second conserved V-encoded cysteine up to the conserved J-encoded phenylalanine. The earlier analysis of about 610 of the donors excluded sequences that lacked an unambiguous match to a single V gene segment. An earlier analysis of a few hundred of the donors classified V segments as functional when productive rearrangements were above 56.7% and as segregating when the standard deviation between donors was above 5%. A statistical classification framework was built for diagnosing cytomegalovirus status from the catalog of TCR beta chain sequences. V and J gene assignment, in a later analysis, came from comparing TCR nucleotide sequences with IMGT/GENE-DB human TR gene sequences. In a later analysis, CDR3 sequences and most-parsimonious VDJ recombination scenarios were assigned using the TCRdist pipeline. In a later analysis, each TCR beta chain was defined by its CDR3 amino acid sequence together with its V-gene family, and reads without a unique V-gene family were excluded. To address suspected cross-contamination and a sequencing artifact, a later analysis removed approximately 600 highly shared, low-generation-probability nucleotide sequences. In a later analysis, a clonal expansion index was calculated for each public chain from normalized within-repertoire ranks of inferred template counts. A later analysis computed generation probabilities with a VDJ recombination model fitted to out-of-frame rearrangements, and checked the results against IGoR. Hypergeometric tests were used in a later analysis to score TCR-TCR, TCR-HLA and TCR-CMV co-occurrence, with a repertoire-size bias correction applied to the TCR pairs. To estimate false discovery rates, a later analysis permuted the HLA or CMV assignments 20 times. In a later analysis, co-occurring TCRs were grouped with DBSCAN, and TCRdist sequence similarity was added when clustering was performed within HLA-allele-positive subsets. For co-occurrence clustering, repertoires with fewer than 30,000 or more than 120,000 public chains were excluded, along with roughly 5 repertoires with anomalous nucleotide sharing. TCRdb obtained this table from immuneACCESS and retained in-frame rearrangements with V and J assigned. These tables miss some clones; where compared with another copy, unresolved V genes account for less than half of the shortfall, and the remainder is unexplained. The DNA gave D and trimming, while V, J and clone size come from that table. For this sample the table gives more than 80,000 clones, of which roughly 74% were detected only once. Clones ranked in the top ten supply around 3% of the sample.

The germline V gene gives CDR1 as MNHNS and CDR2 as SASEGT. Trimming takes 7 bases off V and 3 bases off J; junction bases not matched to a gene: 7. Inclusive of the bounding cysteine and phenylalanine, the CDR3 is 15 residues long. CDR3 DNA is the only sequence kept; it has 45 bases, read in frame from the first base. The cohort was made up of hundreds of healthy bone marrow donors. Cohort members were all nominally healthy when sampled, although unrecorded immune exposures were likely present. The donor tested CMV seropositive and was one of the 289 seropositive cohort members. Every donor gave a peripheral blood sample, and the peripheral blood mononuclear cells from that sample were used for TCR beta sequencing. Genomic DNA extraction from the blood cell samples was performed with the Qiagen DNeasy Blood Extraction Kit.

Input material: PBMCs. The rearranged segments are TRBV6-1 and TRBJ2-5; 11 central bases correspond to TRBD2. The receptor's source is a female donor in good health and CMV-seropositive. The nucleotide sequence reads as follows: TGTGCCAGCAAAGGGACTAGCGGTTGGAAAGAGACCCAGTACTTC. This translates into CASKGTSGWKETQYF.